This TCR beta chain came from a study of T cell repertoires in cytomegalovirus infection. This clonotype was recorded a few times. Its antigen is not known. Germline CDR1 and CDR2: SQVTM and ANQGSEA. CDR3 length equals 14 residues. Trimming took 6 bases from V and 5 from J; bases not matched to a gene: 11. TCRdb reanalysed the reads using MiXCR and keeps one entry per CDR3 protein. The sample contains a few hundred thousand distinct CDR3 sequences, roughly 34% of which appear only once. The sequence was obtained from a human donor in good health (CMV status not recorded). Some clones in this sample may be carry-over from other donors' samples. V gene TRBV29-1 combines with J gene TRBJ2-5; 8 bases fit TRBD1. The specimen was cultured PBMCs, collected from culture after CMV antigen stimulation. This chain's CDR3 is CSVVTGGGGETQYF. DNA for the CDR3: TGCAGCGTCGTAACAGGGGGAGGCGGGGAGACCCAGTACTTC.